The TCR beta chain under discussion was sequenced for a study of cytotoxic CD8 clonotypes in ibrutinib-treated CLL. Study context: Responses: roughly 24 partial, 2 complete; after median around 64 months, around 14 stayed remitted, approximately twelve progressed. There were, on average, roughly 260,000 productive templates and 85,000 to 95,000 productive rearrangements per sample. Study-wide results and limits: Under treatment, the uncommon public clonotypes either contracted or remained stable.

A word on this clone: Its specificity is unknown.

Investigators sought sequencing depths of between 1 in 200,000 and 1 in 1 million T cells. The repertoire was sequenced with immunoSEQ multiplex PCR; TCRdb's copy has only in-frame clones and lacks some. The table lists approximately 6,000 clones, around two thirds of them singletons, with roughly 40% in the top ten. Germline CDR1 and CDR2: LGHNA and YSLEER. V shed 5 bases and J shed 9 bases, with 22 bases lying between them. The CDR3 sequence is 16 residues long. The receptor was derived from a human donor with chronic lymphocytic leukemia. J is TRBJ2-2 and V is TRBV4-3, with D uncertain. The specimen comprised PBMCs, sampled before ibrutinib treatment. The CDR3 nucleotides are TGCGCCAGCAGCGAATTGGGTACGGTTCCCGACCGGGAGCTGTTTTTT. It translates to CASSELGTVPDRELFF.